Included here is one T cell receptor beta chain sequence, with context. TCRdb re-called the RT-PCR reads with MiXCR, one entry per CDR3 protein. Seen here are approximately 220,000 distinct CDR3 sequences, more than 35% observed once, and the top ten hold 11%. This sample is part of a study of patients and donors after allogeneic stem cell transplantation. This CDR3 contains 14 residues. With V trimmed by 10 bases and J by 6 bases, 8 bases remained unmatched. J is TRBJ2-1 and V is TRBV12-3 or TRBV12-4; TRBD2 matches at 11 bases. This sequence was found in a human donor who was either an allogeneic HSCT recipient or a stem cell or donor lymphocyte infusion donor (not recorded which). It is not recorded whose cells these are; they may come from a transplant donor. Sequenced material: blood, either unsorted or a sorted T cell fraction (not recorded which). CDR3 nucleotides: TGTGCCACCAACTGGGGACTAGCGGCCAATGAGCAGTTCTTC. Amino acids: CATNWGLAANEQFF.